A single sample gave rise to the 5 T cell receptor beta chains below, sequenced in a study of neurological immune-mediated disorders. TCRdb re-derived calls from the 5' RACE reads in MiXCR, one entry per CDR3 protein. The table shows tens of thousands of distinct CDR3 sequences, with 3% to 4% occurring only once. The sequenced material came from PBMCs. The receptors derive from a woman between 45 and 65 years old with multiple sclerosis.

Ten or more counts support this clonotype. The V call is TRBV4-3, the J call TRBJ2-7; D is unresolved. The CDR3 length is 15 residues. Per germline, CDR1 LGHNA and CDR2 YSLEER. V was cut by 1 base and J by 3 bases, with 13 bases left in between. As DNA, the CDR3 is TGCGCCAGCAGCCAAGGTGCACTCAAACACTACGAGCAGTACTTC. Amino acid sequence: CASSQGALKHYEQYF.

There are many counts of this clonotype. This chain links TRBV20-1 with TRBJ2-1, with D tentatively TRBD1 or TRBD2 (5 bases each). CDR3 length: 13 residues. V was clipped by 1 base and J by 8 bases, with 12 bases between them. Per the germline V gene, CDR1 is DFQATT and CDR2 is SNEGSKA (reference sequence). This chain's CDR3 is CSARVVGTDEQFF. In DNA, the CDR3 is TGCAGTGCTAGAGTAGTCGGGACGGATGAGCAGTTCTTC.

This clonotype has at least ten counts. The CDR3 spells CASSLVGTPTDTQYF. The CDR3 DNA reads TGTGCCAGCAGTTTGGTGGGGACTCCGACAGATACGCAGTATTTT. This chain uses TRBV12-3 or TRBV12-4 with TRBJ2-3; a weak D match, TRBD2 (6 bases). The V end was cut by 3 bases, the J end by 3 bases, with 13 bases between. This CDR3 region has 15 residues.

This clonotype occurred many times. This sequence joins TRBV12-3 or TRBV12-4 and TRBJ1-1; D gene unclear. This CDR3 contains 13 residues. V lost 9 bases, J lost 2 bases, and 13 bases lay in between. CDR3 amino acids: CASLGLLNTEAFF. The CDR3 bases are TGTGCCAGTTTAGGTCTGCTCAACACTGAAGCTTTCTTT.

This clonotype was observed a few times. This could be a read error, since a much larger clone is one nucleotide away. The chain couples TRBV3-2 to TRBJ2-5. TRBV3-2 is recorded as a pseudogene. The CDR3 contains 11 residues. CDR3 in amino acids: CASGAFKNQYF. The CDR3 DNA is TGTGCCAGCGGAGCGTTTAAGAACCAGTACTTC.